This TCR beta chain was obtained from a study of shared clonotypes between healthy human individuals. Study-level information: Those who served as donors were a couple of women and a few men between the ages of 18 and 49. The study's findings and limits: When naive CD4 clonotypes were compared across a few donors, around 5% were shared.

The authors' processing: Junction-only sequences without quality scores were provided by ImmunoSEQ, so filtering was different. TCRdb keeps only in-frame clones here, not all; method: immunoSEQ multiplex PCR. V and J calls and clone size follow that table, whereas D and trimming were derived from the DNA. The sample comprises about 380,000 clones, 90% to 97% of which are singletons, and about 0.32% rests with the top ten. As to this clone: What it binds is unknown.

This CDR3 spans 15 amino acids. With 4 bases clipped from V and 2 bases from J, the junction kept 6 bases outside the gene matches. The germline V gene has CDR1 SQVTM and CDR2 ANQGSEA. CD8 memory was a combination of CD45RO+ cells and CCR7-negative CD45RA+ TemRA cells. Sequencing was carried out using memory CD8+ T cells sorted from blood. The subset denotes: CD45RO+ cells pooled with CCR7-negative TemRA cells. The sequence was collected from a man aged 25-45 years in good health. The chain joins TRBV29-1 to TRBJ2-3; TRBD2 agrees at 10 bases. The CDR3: CSVVLAGENTDTQYF. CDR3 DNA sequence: TGCAGCGTTGTTCTAGCGGGGGAAAACACAGATACGCAGTATTTT.